This passage covers 12 T cell receptor beta chains from one sample sequenced in a study of T cell repertoires in cytomegalovirus infection. TCRdb passed the reads through MiXCR, listing each CDR3 protein once. The profile shows 150,000 to 200,000 distinct CDR3 sequences, roughly 15% of them singletons. The material sequenced was CD8+ T cells from PBMCs. Receptors were obtained from a human donor in good health (CMV status not recorded). Some clones in this sample may be carry-over from other donors' samples.

This clonotype was seen a handful of times. Sequence at one end of the junction differs from germline and may be a read error. This chain uses TRBV2 with TRBJ2-7, with 9 bases lining up with TRBD2. The CDR3 contains 14 residues. Germline loops: CDR1 SNHLY, CDR2 FYNNEI. CDR3 in DNA: TGTGCCAGCAGTGGGGCGGGAGGGAGCGACGAACAGTACTTC. It is translated as CASSGAGGSDEQYF.

The chain recombines TRBV4-2 with TRBJ2-3, with a tentative D call TRBD2 (6 bases). Between the trimmed V and J ends, which lost 8 bases and 6 bases, there was a span of 15 bases. The germline V gene encodes CDR1 LGHNA and CDR2 YNFKEQ. The CDR3 has 13 residues. The CDR3 region has the DNA TGTGCCAGCGGCGAGGAGGGCGGGGATACGCAGTATTTT. Residues: CASGEEGGDTQYF.

The chain carries TRBV20-1 and TRBJ1-1; 7 bases match TRBD1. The junction had 9 bases not matched to a gene; V was cut back by 0 bases and J by 8 bases. Germline loops: CDR1 DFQATT, CDR2 SNEGSKA (reference sequence). CDR3 length equals 14 residues. CDR3 sequence (DNA): TGCAGTGCTAGAGATCCCGGCAGGGGGGAAGAAGCTTTCTTT. Amino acids: CSARDPGRGEEAFF.

The chain has TRBV5-4 and TRBJ2-3, with TRBD1 matching over 8 bases. After removal of 4 bases from V and 5 bases from J, the junction contained 12 bases not matched to a gene. This CDR3 comprises 16 residues. Germline CDR1 and CDR2: SGHNT and YYREEE (reference sequence). The CDR3 region has the DNA TGTGCCAGCAGCCCTGCCAGGACAGGGTGGGGAGATACGCAGTATTTT. Translating gives CASSPARTGWGDTQYF.

This clonotype came up many times. This chain connects TRBV7-2 to TRBJ2-3, with 10 bases fitting TRBD1. CDR3 size: 16 residues. CDR1 is SGHTA, CDR2 FQGNSA, per germline. The trim removed 3 bases at V and 6 bases at J, leaving 9 bases unmatched. Here the CDR3 reads CASSLRTGGVVDTQYF. The DNA for the CDR3 is TGTGCCAGCAGCTTGCGGACAGGGGGTGTTGTTGATACGCAGTATTTT. The full variable domain, with the rest looked up from reference TRBV7-2 and TRBJ2-3, is GAGVSQSPSNKVTEKGKDVELRCDPISGHTALYWYRQSLGQGLEFLIYFQGNSAPDKSGLPSDRFSAERTGGSVSTLTIQRTQQEDSAVYLCASSLRTGGVVDTQYFGPGTRLTVL.

As DNA, the CDR3 is TGTGCCAGCAGCTTAGCGGGAGGACTAGCGGGAGCGTACGAGCAGTACTTC. This codes for CASSLAGGLAGAYEQYF. This chain connects TRBV7-2 to TRBJ2-7, with 13 bases fitting TRBD2. Germline lookup yields CDR1 SGHTA and CDR2 FQGNSA. V trimming: 0 bases; J trimming: 4 bases; junction bases outside the gene matches: 6. The CDR3 runs 17 residues.

V is TRBV20-1 and J is TRBJ2-1; 10 positions agree with TRBD2. CDR3 length equals 13 residues. Germline V gene lookup returns CDR1 DFQATT and CDR2 SNEGSKA (reference sequence). Trimming at V came to 3 bases and at J to 6 bases, leaving 2 bases not matched to a gene. This CDR3 reads CSASQRGGNEQFF. CDR3 DNA: TGCAGTGCTAGTCAGCGGGGGGGCAATGAGCAGTTCTTC.

This clonotype came up a few times. The chain has TRBV28 and TRBJ2-5, with TRBD1 matching 7 bases. Germline V gene data show CDR1 as MDHEN and CDR2 as SYDVKM. V shed 5 bases and J 9 bases; nucleotides not matched to a gene: 12. The CDR3 is 14 amino acids. CDR3 protein: CASSLTGTFTAQYF. The CDR3 DNA is TGTGCCAGCAGTCTGACAGGGACATTTACTGCCCAGTACTTC.

The chain has TRBV6-6 and TRBJ1-4; the match to TRBD1 covers 7 bases. The CDR3 totals 16 residues. V lost 4 bases, J lost 2 bases, and 7 bases stayed unmatched. Germline assignment: CDR1 MNHNY and CDR2 SVGAGI (reference sequence). CDR3 sequence: CASSSVTGTTNEKLFF. The CDR3 DNA reads as TGTGCCAGCAGTTCCGTGACAGGGACCACTAATGAAAAACTGTTTTTT.

This chain joins TRBV20-1 and TRBJ2-7, with D perhaps being TRBD1 or TRBD2 (7 bases each). V was shortened by 0 bases and J by 0 bases, with 33 bases between the two germline ends. Per the germline V gene, CDR1 is DFQATT and CDR2 is SNEGSKA (reference sequence). The CDR3 is 22 amino acids. The CDR3 loop reads CSARDLGKSGTESRRSSYEQYF. The CDR3 nucleotides are TGCAGTGCTAGAGATTTAGGTAAGAGCGGGACAGAAAGTCGGCGGAGCTCCTACGAGCAGTACTTC.

This clonotype showed up just a few times. The V and J genes are TRBV7-9 and TRBJ1-5; maybe TRBD1 (5 bases). The germline V gene has CDR1 SEHNR and CDR2 FQNEAQ (reference sequence). The V end lost 6 bases, the J end lost 4 bases, and 16 bases lay between the germline ends. This CDR3 region has 15 residues. This CDR3 reads CASSRDGLPNQPQHF. CDR3 sequence (DNA): TGTGCCAGCAGTCGGGACGGTCTCCCAAATCAGCCCCAGCATTTT.

This clonotype was observed many times. V usage is TRBV11-2 and J usage is TRBJ1-1; D may be TRBD1 (5 bases). Between the trimmed V and J ends, which lost 5 bases and 0 bases, there was a span of 13 bases. Germline CDR1 is SGHAT and CDR2 is FQNNGV. The length of the CDR3 is 15 residues. The CDR3 bases are TGTGCCAGCAGCAGGTACAGGCAGATGAACACTGAAGCTTTCTTT. Its translation: CASSRYRQMNTEAFF.